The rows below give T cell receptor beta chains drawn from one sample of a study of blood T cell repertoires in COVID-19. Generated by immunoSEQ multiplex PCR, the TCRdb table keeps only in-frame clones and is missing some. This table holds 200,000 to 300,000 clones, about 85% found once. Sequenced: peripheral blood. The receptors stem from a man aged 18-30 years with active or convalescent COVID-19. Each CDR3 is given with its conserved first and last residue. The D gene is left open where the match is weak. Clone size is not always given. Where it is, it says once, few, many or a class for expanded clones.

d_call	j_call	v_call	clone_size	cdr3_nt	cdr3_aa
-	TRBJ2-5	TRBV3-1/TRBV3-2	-	TGTGCCAGCAGCGCCCCCGCCGGGGGGCAGGGAGAGACCCAGTACTTC	CASSAPAGGQGETQYF
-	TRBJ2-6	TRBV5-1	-	TGCGCCAGCAGCTTGGTTACTGGGGCCAACGTCCTGACTTTC	CASSLVTGANVLTF
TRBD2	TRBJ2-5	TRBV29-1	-	TGCAGCGTTGAGGCTAGCGGTGAGGCCCAGTACTTC	CSVEASGEAQYF
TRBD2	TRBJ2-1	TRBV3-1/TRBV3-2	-	TGTGCCAGCAGCCAAGGGACTAGCGGTAATGAGCAGTTCTTC	CASSQGTSGNEQFF
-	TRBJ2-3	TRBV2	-	TGTGCCAGCAGTGTCTCAGATACGCAGTATTTT	CASSVSDTQYF
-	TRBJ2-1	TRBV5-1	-	TGCGCCAGCAGCTTGGTTCGGGAAACCTTTACCTACAATGAGCAGTTCTTC	CASSLVRETFTYNEQFF
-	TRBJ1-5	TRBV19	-	TGTGCCAGTAGTATTCCCAGCAGGGTCGAGCCCCAGCATTTT	CASSIPSRVEPQHF
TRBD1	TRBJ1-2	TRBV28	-	TGTGCCAGCAGTTCTCCCCCAGGGACAGGGTATAATGGCTACACCTTC	CASSSPPGTGYNGYTF
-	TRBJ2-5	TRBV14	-	TGTGCCAGCAGCTTGACTGGGGGGGAGACCCAGTACTTC	CASSLTGGETQYF
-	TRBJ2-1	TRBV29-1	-	TGCAGCGTTGACAACAGGATTGATGAGCAGTTCTTC	CSVDNRIDEQFF
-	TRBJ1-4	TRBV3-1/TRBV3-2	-	TGTGCCAGCAGCCAAATGGGCTCGGAAAAACTGTTTTTT	CASSQMGSEKLFF
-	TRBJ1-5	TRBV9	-	TGTGCCAGCAGCGTAGAGGGGGGCAATCAGCCCCAGCATTTT	CASSVEGGNQPQHF
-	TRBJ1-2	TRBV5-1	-	TGCGCCAGCAGCTTGAGTTTTGAGGGAGGCTACACCTTC	CASSLSFEGGYTF
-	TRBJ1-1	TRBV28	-	TGTGCCAGCAGTTTTTCTATTTTAGTATGGGGACTAGGGTCTATGAACACTGAAGCTTTCTTT	CASSFSILVWGLGSMNTEAFF
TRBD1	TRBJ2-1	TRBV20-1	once	TGCAGTGCTCGTGGACAGGGGGCTCGCAATGAGCAGTTCTTC	CSARGQGARNEQFF
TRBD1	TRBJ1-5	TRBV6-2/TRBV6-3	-	TGTGCCAGCAGTTACTCGACTGGACAGGGGGCTGGTCAGCCCCAGCATTTT	CASSYSTGQGAGQPQHF
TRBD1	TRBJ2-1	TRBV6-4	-	TGTGCCAGCAGTGACTCGTCGGGACAGGGGAGCAATGAGCAGTTCTTC	CASSDSSGQGSNEQFF
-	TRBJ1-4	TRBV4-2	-	TGTGCCAGCAGCCAAGATTCGAGTACTGAAAAACTGTTTTTT	CASSQDSSTEKLFF
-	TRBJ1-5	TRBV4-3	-	TGCGCCAGCAGCCAACGAGGGGGTAGTAATCAGCCCCAGCATTTT	CASSQRGGSNQPQHF
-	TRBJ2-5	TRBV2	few	TGTGCCAGCAGTGTTACAGGACCCCAAGAGACCCAGTACTTC	CASSVTGPQETQYF
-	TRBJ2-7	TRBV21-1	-	TGTGCCAGCAGCGTAAAACAGGGGGCGATAGCAAGGACGAGCTCCTACGAGCAGTACTTC	CASSVKQGAIARTSSYEQYF
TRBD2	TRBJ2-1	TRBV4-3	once	TGCGCCAGCAGCCAAGGTTGGGCTAGCGGCAACAATGAGCAGTTCTTC	CASSQGWASGNNEQFF
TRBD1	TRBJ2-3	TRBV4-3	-	TGCGCCAGCAGCCAAGATCGGGAAAGGGGGCAGGGAGATACGCAGTATTTT	CASSQDRERGQGDTQYF
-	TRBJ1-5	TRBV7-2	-	TGTGCCAGCAGCTTAGCAGGGGCGAGTTACAATCAGCCCCAGCATTTT	CASSLAGASYNQPQHF
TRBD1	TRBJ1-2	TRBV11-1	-	TGTGCCAGCAGCTTTTCCCGGGACAGGGAAGGCTACACCTTC	CASSFSRDREGYTF
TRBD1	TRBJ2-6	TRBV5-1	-	TGCGCCAGCAGCGGATGGACAGGGAGCTCTGGGGCCAACGTCCTGACTTTC	CASSGWTGSSGANVLTF
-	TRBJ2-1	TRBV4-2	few	TGTGCCAGCAGCCAAGATGGAGGCGGAGGGGTCGATGAGCAGTTCTTC	CASSQDGGGGVDEQFF
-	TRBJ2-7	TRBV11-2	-	TGTGCCAGCAGCTTAGATCGGTGGCAGGGCCTCGAGCAGTACTTC	CASSLDRWQGLEQYF
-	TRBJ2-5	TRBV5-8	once	TGTGCCAGCAGCTTGGGGCAGGCGGGGGAGACCCAGTACTTC	CASSLGQAGETQYF
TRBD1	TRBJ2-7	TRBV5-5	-	TGTGCCAGCAGCTGGCCGGGACAGGTTGCCTACGAGCAGTACTTC	CASSWPGQVAYEQYF
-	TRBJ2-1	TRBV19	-	TGTGCCAGTAGTATAGGCGGGGTTTTTTACAATGAGCAGTTCTTC	CASSIGGVFYNEQFF
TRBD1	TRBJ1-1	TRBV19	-	TGTGCCAGTAGTACGGACAGGGTGGGCACTGAAGCTTTCTTT	CASSTDRVGTEAFF
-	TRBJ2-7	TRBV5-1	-	TGCGCCAGCAGCTCAGGGGCCAGCTCCTACGAGCAGTACTTC	CASSSGASSYEQYF
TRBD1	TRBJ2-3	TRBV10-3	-	TGTGCCATCACCGATTCGCTAGGGGGCGCCGGCACAGATACGCAGTATTTT	CAITDSLGGAGTDTQYF
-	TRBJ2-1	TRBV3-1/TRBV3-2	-	TGTGCCAGCAGCCAAATGGACAGCTACAATGAGCAGTTCTTC	CASSQMDSYNEQFF
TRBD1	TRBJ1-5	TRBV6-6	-	TGTGCCAGCAGACATGGGACAGTCAATCAGCCCCAGCATTTT	CASRHGTVNQPQHF
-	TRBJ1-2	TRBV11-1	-	TGTGCCAGCAGCTTTTTGCGTAAGAGGTACACCTTC	CASSFLRKRYTF
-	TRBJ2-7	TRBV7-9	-	TGTGCCAGCAGCCCTCACCGGACTGGACACGAGCAGTACTTC	CASSPHRTGHEQYF
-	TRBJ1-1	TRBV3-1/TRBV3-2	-	TGTGCCAGCAGCCCCCAGGTCAGGGCCACTGAAGCTTTCTTT	CASSPQVRATEAFF
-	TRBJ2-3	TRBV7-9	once	TGTGCCAGCAGTCCCGGGGGAAGGGCAACTAGCACAGATACGCAGTATTTT	CASSPGGRATSTDTQYF
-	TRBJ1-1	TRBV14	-	TGTGCCAGCAGCCCGTACACTGAAGCTTTCTTT	CASSPYTEAFF
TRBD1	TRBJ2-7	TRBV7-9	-	TGTGCCAGCAGCTTAGAGACAGGGGTCTCCTACGAGCAGTACTTC	CASSLETGVSYEQYF
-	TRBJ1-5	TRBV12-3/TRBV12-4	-	TGTGCCAGCAGTAGTCAAGGGAGTCAGCCCCAGCATTTT	CASSSQGSQPQHF
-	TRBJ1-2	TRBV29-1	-	TGCAGCGTTGAGTGGGGTCGAGGGCTCGTTTACTTC	CSVEWGRGLVYF
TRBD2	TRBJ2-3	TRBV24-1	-	TGTGCCACCAGTGGGACTAGCTCTCGCACAGATACGCAGTATTTT	CATSGTSSRTDTQYF
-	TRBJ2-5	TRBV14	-	TGTGCCAGCAGCCAAGATCAGAGTAGCCTGAAAGAGACCCAGTACTTC	CASSQDQSSLKETQYF
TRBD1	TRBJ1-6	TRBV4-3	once	TGCGCCAGCAGCCAAGGGAGTGGACAGGGGAATAATTCACCCCTCCACTTT	CASSQGSGQGNNSPLHF
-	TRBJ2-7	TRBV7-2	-	TGTGCCAGCAGCTTAGGGGCGTTAGGCCACGAGCAGTACTTC	CASSLGALGHEQYF
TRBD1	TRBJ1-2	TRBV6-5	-	TGTGCCAGCACCATGACAGGGGACTATGGCTACACCTTC	CASTMTGDYGYTF
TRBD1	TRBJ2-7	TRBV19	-	TGTGCCAGTAGTCCAGGGACAGGGAACTACGAGCAGTACTTC	CASSPGTGNYEQYF